The 3 T cell receptor beta chains given below trace back to one sample, sequenced in a study of blood T cell repertoires in COVID-19. Here immunoSEQ multiplex PCR was the method, and the copy in TCRdb shows in-frame clones only, minus some. Of about 250,000 clones in the sample, more than 70% are singletons; the top ten hold 0.99%. Source material: peripheral blood. Receptors were obtained from a woman aged 40 to 50 who had recovered from COVID-19.

The V gene is TRBV7-2, the J gene TRBJ1-5; D perhaps matches TRBD1 (6 bases). This CDR3 has 16 residues. Germline values: CDR1 SGHTA, CDR2 FQGNSA. V lost 5 bases to trimming and J lost 6 bases, with 20 bases between them. The CDR3 reads CASSLNFGGGGQPQHF. The CDR3, as DNA: TGTGCCAGCAGCCTTAATTTTGGGGGGGGCGGTCAGCCCCAGCATTTT.

A single count supports this clone. The rearrangement joins TRBV5-1 to TRBJ2-3; D may be TRBD2 (6 bases). Trimming took off 2 bases at V and 1 base at J, with 11 bases between the two ends. The CDR3 has 15 amino acids. The germline CDR1 and CDR2 sequences are SGHRS and YFSETQ. As DNA, the CDR3 is TGCGCCAGCAGCTTCGGGAGCTTGGGCACAGATACGCAGTATTTT. This sequence encodes CASSFGSLGTDTQYF.

The chain joins TRBV7-2 to TRBJ2-3; 11 positions agree with TRBD2. The germline gives CDR1 SGHTA, CDR2 FQGNSA. This CDR3 region has 18 residues. The junction had 10 bases not matched to a gene; V was cut back by 1 base and J by 4 bases. The CDR3 DNA follows: TGTGCCAGCAGCTTAGTCGGCACTAGCGGGAGAGGCCCAGATACGCAGTATTTT. This encodes CASSLVGTSGRGPDTQYF.